The T cell receptor (beta chain) under discussion was sequenced for a study of human T cells and chemical hapten exposure. The V end lost 0 bases, the J end lost 0 bases, and 9 bases lay between the germline ends. The CDR3 has 15 residues. The germline CDR1 and CDR2 sequences are SGHDN and FVKESK. Sample time point: patch test 2, 6 weeks after DPC sensitization. Treatment reported: therapeutic diphenylcyclopropenone sensitization with weekly scalp DPC. TCRdb reprocessed the RACE reads with MiXCR, giving one entry per CDR3 protein. Of about 380,000 distinct CDR3 sequences listed, about 6% are singletons.

Sequenced here: whole blood, sampled in connection with sensitization to the hapten diphenylcyclopropenone (DPC). The J gene is TRBJ2-7, the V gene TRBV14; no firm D call. This TCR was sampled from a woman aged 18-29 years with alopecia areata. Some clones in this sample may be carry-over from other donors' samples. The CDR3 spells CASSQDTRSSYEQYF. The CDR3 DNA reads TGTGCCAGCAGCCAAGATACCAGGAGCTCCTACGAGCAGTACTTC.